This T cell receptor (beta chain) was documented in a study of blood T cell repertoires in COVID-19. The CDR3 runs 14 residues. V was pared by 5 bases and J by 9 bases, with 14 bases between. The germline V gene encodes CDR1 LNHDA and CDR2 SQIVND (reference sequence). Assay used: immunoSEQ multiplex PCR; TCRdb lists only in-frame clones, some missing. Seen here are roughly 180,000 clones, more than 70% observed once, and the top ten hold roughly 6%. The chain employs TRBV19 and TRBJ1-6; D is perhaps TRBD1 (5 bases). The receptor was isolated from a man aged 40-50 years who had recovered from COVID-19. The sample comprised PBMCs or T cells enriched from blood (not recorded which). The CDR3 here is CASSPAGGTSPLHF. The CDR3 DNA reads as TGTGCCAGTAGTCCCGCCGGGGGGACTTCACCCCTCCACTTT.